This T cell receptor (beta chain) was retrieved from a study of blood T cell repertoires in COVID-19. CDR1 and CDR2 from the germline V gene are SNHLY and FYNNEI. This CDR3 spans 12 amino acids. The V and J ends lost 7 bases and 5 bases respectively, with 6 bases between them. Method: immunoSEQ multiplex PCR; TCRdb's copy keeps in-frame clones and lacks some. The sample lists more than 300,000 clones; around 90% were seen once. This chain links TRBV2 with TRBJ1-6, with D tentatively TRBD1 (5 bases). Sample: PBMCs or T cells enriched from blood (not recorded which). The source of this sequence is a woman under 40 who had recovered from COVID-19. The CDR3 coding sequence is TGTGCCAGCAAAGGGGATAATTCACCCCTCCACTTT. This sequence encodes CASKGDNSPLHF.